One and the same sample provided the 22 T cell receptor beta chains below, sequenced in a study of CD4 T cells in relation to SARS-CoV-2 and coronaviruses listed by TCRdb under 2021. Receptors were amplified or captured by the immunoSEQ multiplex PCR assay. The table comes from immuneACCESS by way of TCRdb, which keeps in-frame sequences with V and J called. Part of the clones is missing from these tables; in studies checked, under half for an unresolved V gene and the rest for unknown reasons. For this sample there are about 38,000 clones; 60% to 80% appear just once. Just over 20% of the sample belongs to the ten largest clones. Their antigens remain unidentified. Sequenced material: memory CD4+ T cells from PBMCs, cultured in vitro. The intended sense of this specimen's cell subset or site label: memory (non-naive) CD4+ T cells. The receptors shown here come from an adult with COVID-19.

This chain connects TRBV7-9 to TRBJ2-3, with D tentatively TRBD1 (6 bases). The CDR3 is 16 amino acids. Trimming took 1 base from V and 2 from J, leaving 13 bases between them. The germline V gene has CDR1 SEHNR and CDR2 FQNEAQ (reference sequence). The CDR3 region has the DNA TGTGCCAGCAGCTTAGTTGGCAGGGGTTACACAGATACGCAGTATTTT. Protein product: CASSLVGRGYTDTQYF.

The chain recombines TRBV18 with TRBJ1-4, with D unresolved. Trimming pared 5 bases from V and 5 bases from J, leaving 3 bases between. CDR1 and CDR2 (germline): KGHSH, LQKENI. This CDR3 has 11 residues. The CDR3 sequence is CASSDNEKLFF. In DNA, the CDR3 is TGTGCCAGCTCAGACAATGAAAAACTGTTTTTT. The full variable domain, rest sourced from reference TRBV18 and TRBJ1-4, is NAGVMQNPRHLVRRRGQEARLRCSPMKGHSHVYWYRQLPEEGLKFMVYLQKENIIDESGMPKERFSAEFPKEGPSILRIQQVVRGDSAAYFCASSDNEKLFFGSGTQLSVL.

The chain employs TRBV10-3 and TRBJ2-3, with 14 bases matching TRBD2. This CDR3 is built from 15 residues. The V segment lost 4 bases and the J segment 3 bases; nucleotides outside the gene matches: 0. Per the germline V gene, CDR1 is ENHRY and CDR2 is SYGVKD. CDR3 sequence reads: CAISGLAGGTDTQYF. CDR3 DNA: TGTGCCATCAGTGGACTAGCGGGAGGGACAGATACGCAGTATTTT.

The chain combines TRBV5-8 with TRBJ2-1; D remains ambiguous. The CDR3 is 12 residues long. V was pared by 4 bases and J by 3 bases, with 5 bases between. Germline CDR1 reads SGHTS; CDR2 reads YDEGEE. CDR3 nucleotides: TGTGCCAGCAGCCGTGGCTACAATGAGCAGTTCTTC. Its protein product is CASSRGYNEQFF.

In its sample, this clone was seen once. The rearrangement links TRBV6-2 or TRBV6-3 to TRBJ2-7; D call uncertain. The CDR3 extends over 14 amino acids. V gave up 5 bases and J gave up 0 bases, with 11 bases separating them. The V gene's germline CDR1 is MNHEY and CDR2 SVGEGT. The CDR3 DNA follows: TGTGCCAGCAGTAACACAGCCAACTCCTACGAGCAGTACTTC. This codes for CASSNTANSYEQYF.

V and J are TRBV10-3 and TRBJ1-5, with D uncertain. Looked up from germline, CDR1 is ENHRY and CDR2 is SYGVKD. CDR3 size: 12 residues. V dropped 3 bases and J dropped 7 bases, with 7 bases sitting between them. The CDR3: CAISDSLQPQHF. The CDR3 DNA sequence: TGTGCCATCAGTGACTCATTACAGCCCCAGCATTTT.

The chain employs TRBV28 and TRBJ2-2, with 8 bases aligning to TRBD1. The junction had 7 bases not matched to a gene; V was cut back by 6 bases and J by 4 bases. This CDR3 contains 15 residues. The germline gives CDR1 MDHEN, CDR2 SYDVKM. The CDR3 DNA reads TGTGCCAGCAGCCCAGGGGGCGTGACCACCGGGGAGCTGTTTTTT. The encoded protein is CASSPGGVTTGELFF.

The J gene is TRBJ2-7, the V gene TRBV11-2; the D gene is possibly TRBD2 (5 bases). Germline V gene lookup returns CDR1 SGHAT and CDR2 FQNNGV. This CDR3 contains 13 residues. The ends were cut back, 2 bases at V and 7 bases at J, with 12 bases in the middle. The CDR3 DNA follows: TGTGCCAGCAGCTTAATGTCGACGGGAGAGCAGTACTTC. It translates to CASSLMSTGEQYF.

This rearrangement joins TRBV10-3 to TRBJ2-5, with D unresolved. CDR1 is ENHRY and CDR2 is SYGVKD in the germline V gene. The CDR3 spans 11 residues. The V end was cut by 8 bases, the J end by 5 bases, with 9 bases between. In nucleotides, the CDR3 is TGTGCCATCGGAGAGGCGGAGACCCAGTACTTC. Translating it yields CAIGEAETQYF.

The CDR3 sequence is CATRLGGPGRDEQFF. CDR3 in DNA: TGTGCCACGCGTCTAGGGGGCCCCGGGCGCGATGAGCAGTTCTTC. The chain recombines TRBV24-1 with TRBJ2-1; 7 positions agree with TRBD1. CDR3 length: 15 residues. Per germline, CDR1 KGHDR and CDR2 SFDVKD. The trim removed 10 bases at V and 8 bases at J, leaving 16 bases unmatched.

The CDR3 DNA reads as TGTGCCAGCAGTCAGGGGGAGGCCACCGGGGAGCTGTTTTTT. Translation: CASSQGEATGELFF. The rearrangement links TRBV6-5 to TRBJ2-2, with a possible D match to TRBD1 (7 bases). The V gene lost 5 bases and the J gene lost 4 bases, with 11 bases spanning the gap. The CDR3 covers 14 residues. CDR1 is MNHEY, CDR2 SVGAGI, per germline.

The chain couples TRBV14 to TRBJ2-1, with TRBD2 identical over 10 bases. Germline-derived CDR1 and CDR2 are SGHDN and FVKESK. The CDR3 runs to 16 residues. Trimming at V came to 1 base and at J to 4 bases, leaving 4 bases not matched to a gene. The CDR3: CASSQVGLAEYNEQFF. DNA of the CDR3: TGTGCCAGCAGCCAAGTTGGACTAGCGGAATACAATGAGCAGTTCTTC. The full variable domain, completed using reference TRBV14 and TRBJ2-1, is EAGVTQFPSHSVIEKGQTVTLRCDPISGHDNLYWYRRVMGKEIKFLLHFVKESKQDESGMPNNRFLAERTGGTYSTLKVQPAELEDSGVYFCASSQVGLAEYNEQFFGPGTRLTVL.

The gene calls are TRBV6-5 and TRBJ2-5; D gene unclear. Germline V lookup: CDR1 MNHEY, CDR2 SVGAGI. The CDR3 is 14 amino acids. V dropped 4 bases and J dropped 2 bases, with 11 bases sitting between them. The CDR3 sequence is CASSFQLSQETQYF. CDR3 nucleotide sequence: TGTGCCAGCAGTTTCCAGTTGTCTCAAGAGACCCAGTACTTC.

The V and J genes are TRBV27 and TRBJ2-7; 7 bases are a match to TRBD1. Germline lookup yields CDR1 MNHEY and CDR2 SMNVEV (reference sequence). V was clipped by 6 bases and J by 1 base; unmatched bases: 12. The CDR3 loop spans 16 amino acids. CDR3 in amino acids: CASRKSRGTPSYEQYF. CDR3 DNA: TGTGCCAGCAGGAAGAGCAGGGGGACCCCTTCCTACGAGCAGTACTTC.

This sequence joins TRBV27 and TRBJ2-7, with TRBD1 identical over 9 bases. Germline V gene sequence: CDR1 MNHEY, CDR2 SMNVEV (reference sequence). The CDR3 loop spans 16 amino acids. After removal of 5 bases from V and 1 base from J, the junction contained 9 bases not matched to a gene. CDR3 DNA sequence: TGTGCCAGCAGTCCGACCGGGACAGGGAAATCCTACGAGCAGTACTTC. Amino acids: CASSPTGTGKSYEQYF.

The V call is TRBV5-1, the J call TRBJ2-2; D is ambiguous. The V end lost 1 base, the J end lost 1 base, and 8 bases lay between the germline ends. CDR1 is SGHRS and CDR2 is YFSETQ in the germline V gene. This CDR3 region has 15 residues. The DNA for the CDR3 is TGCGCCAGCAGCTTGTTTTCAGGGAACACCGGGGAGCTGTTTTTT. Residues: CASSLFSGNTGELFF.

This chain links TRBV7-2 with TRBJ2-1, with 7 bases fitting TRBD1. Germline CDR1 is SGHTA and CDR2 is FQGNSA. The V and J ends lost 5 bases and 6 bases, in that order; junction bases with no gene match: 10. This CDR3 has 15 residues. The CDR3 nucleotides read TGTGCCAGCAGCACCGACGGGACAGAAGGCAATGAGCAGTTCTTC. This translates into CASSTDGTEGNEQFF.

The chain has TRBV11-3 and TRBJ1-5; the D gene is possibly TRBD1 (5 bases). The CDR3 extends over 17 amino acids. From germline, CDR1 is SGHNT and CDR2 YENEEA. V lost 0 bases and J lost 3, with 15 bases in between. Written as DNA, the CDR3 is TGTGCCAGCAGCTTAGATAAGGGGAGGAGCTACAATCAGCCCCAGCATTTT. The encoded protein is CASSLDKGRSYNQPQHF.

This chain connects TRBV2 to TRBJ1-1, with D hard to call. CDR1 SNHLY and CDR2 FYNNEI come from the germline V gene. This CDR3 is 14 amino acids long. Between the trimmed V and J ends, which lost 3 bases and 5 bases, there was a span of 13 bases. The CDR3 nucleotides are TGTGCCAGCAGTGATCAGGTCGCCGGGACTGAAGCTTTCTTT. Residues: CASSDQVAGTEAFF.

This rearrangement joins TRBV19 to TRBJ2-3, with 8 bases identical to TRBD2. This CDR3 is built from 15 residues. CDR1 is LNHDA and CDR2 is SQIVND in the germline V gene (reference sequence). Unmatched junction bases numbered 6, after V lost 3 bases and J lost 4 bases. In DNA form, the CDR3 reads TGTGCCAGTAGTATCGGACTAGCATTCGCAGATACGCAGTATTTT. Translation gives CASSIGLAFADTQYF.

This chain joins TRBV7-3 and TRBJ1-2; 9 positions match TRBD1. V gave up 4 bases and J gave up 6 bases; unmatched junction bases: 9. The germline gives CDR1 SGHTA, CDR2 FQGTGA. The CDR3 spans 15 residues. CDR3: CASSSFPGTGNGYTF. The CDR3 DNA sequence: TGTGCCAGCAGCTCATTTCCCGGGACAGGGAATGGCTACACCTTC.

The chain employs TRBV10-3 and TRBJ2-5; 10 nucleotides align to TRBD1. In germline, CDR1 is ENHRY, CDR2 SYGVKD. The CDR3 totals 14 residues. V was clipped by 4 bases and J by 5 bases; unmatched bases: 4. The CDR3 DNA sequence: TGTGCCATCAGTGGGGACAGGGGTGTGGAGACCCAGTACTTC. Encoded protein: CAISGDRGVETQYF.